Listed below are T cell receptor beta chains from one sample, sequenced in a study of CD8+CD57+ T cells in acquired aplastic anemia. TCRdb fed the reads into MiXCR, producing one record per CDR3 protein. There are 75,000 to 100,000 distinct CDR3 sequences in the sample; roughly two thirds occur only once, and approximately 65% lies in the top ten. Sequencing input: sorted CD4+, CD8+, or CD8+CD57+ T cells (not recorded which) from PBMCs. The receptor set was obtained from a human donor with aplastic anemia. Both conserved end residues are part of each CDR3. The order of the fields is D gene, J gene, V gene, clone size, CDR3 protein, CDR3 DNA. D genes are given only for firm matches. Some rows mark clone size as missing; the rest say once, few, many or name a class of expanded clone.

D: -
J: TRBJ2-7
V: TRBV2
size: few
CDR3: CASNEGQGPYEQYF
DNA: TGTGCCAGCAATGAAGGGCAGGGCCCCTACGAGCAGTACTTC

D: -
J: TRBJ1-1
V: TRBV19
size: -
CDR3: CASSIGQMNTEAFF
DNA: TGTGCCAGTAGTATAGGTCAGATGAACACTGAAGCTTTCTTT

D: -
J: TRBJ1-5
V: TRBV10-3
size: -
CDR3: CATSVLQDQPQHF
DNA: TGTGCCACCTCGGTCTTACAGGATCAGCCCCAGCATTTT

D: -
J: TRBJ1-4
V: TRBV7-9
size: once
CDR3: CASEGMNEKLFF
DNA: TGTGCCAGCGAGGGTATGAATGAAAAACTGTTTTTT

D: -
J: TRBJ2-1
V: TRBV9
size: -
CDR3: CASSVDMGSYNEQFF
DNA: TGTGCCAGCAGCGTAGATATGGGTTCCTACAATGAGCAGTTCTTC

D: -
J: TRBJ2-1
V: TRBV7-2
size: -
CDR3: CASSFGINEQFF
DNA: TGTGCCAGCAGCTTCGGAATAAATGAGCAGTTCTTC

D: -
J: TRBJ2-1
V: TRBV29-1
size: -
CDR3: CSLRESSYNEQFF
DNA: TGCAGCCTGAGGGAGAGCTCCTACAATGAGCAGTTCTTC

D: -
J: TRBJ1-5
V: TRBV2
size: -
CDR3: CASSGRLGESGNQPQHF
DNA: TGTGCCAGCAGTGGTAGACTGGGGGAAAGCGGTAATCAGCCCCAGCATTTT

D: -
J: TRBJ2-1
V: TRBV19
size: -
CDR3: CASSISFGNEQFF
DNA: TGTGCCAGTAGTATATCATTTGGGAATGAGCAGTTCTTC

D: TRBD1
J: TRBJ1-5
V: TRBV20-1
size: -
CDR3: CSASGQGKDQPQHF
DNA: TGCAGTGCCTCAGGACAGGGGAAGGATCAGCCCCAGCATTTT

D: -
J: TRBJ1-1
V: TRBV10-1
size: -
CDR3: CARREGSEGTEAFF
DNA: TGCGCCAGACGAGAGGGTTCTGAAGGCACTGAAGCTTTCTTT

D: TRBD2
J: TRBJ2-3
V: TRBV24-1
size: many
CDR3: CATSDALGDSGGRDTQYF
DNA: TGTGCCACCAGTGACGCTCTCGGGGATAGCGGGGGGAGAGATACGCAGTATTTT

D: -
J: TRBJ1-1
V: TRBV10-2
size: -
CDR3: CASSDPRGQAFF
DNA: TGCGCCAGCAGTGACCCCAGGGGTCAAGCTTTCTTT

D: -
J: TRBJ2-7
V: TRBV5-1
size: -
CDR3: CASSPRRSGYEQYF
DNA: TGCGCCAGCAGCCCCCGACGAAGCGGTTACGAGCAGTACTTC

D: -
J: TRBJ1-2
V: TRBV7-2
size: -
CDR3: CASRVSNYGYTF
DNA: TGTGCCAGCAGAGTCTCTAACTATGGCTACACCTTC

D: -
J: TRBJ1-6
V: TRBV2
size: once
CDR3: CASSDYFIGGLNNSPLHF
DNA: TGTGCCAGCAGTGATTACTTTATCGGTGGACTGAATAATTCACCCCTCCACTTT

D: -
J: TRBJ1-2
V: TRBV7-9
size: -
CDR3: CASSLASIDYTF
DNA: TGTGCCAGCAGCTTAGCGTCGATTGACTACACCTTC

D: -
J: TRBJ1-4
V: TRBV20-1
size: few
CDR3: CSARRQAKNEKLFF
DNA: TGCAGTGCTAGGAGACAGGCCAAAAATGAAAAACTGTTTTTT

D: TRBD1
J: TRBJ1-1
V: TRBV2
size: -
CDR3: CASSEVGAGGRGTEAFF
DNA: TGTGCCAGCAGTGAAGTGGGGGCAGGGGGAAGGGGCACTGAAGCTTTCTTT

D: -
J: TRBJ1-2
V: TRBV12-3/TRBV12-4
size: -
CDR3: CACSPNYGYIF
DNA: TGTGCCTGCAGTCCCAACTATGGCTACATCTTC

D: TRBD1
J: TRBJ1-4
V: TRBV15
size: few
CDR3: CATSLRDRVRAANEKLFF
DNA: TGTGCCACCAGCCTCCGGGACAGGGTTCGCGCTGCTAATGAAAAACTGTTTTTT

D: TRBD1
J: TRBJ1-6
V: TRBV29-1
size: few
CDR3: CSVAGTGGSPLHF
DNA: TGCAGCGTCGCCGGGACAGGGGGTTCACCCCTCCACTTT

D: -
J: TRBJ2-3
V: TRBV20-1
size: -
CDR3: CSASQEGVGTQYF
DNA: TGCAGTGCTTCCCAGGAGGGGGTGGGTACGCAGTATTTT

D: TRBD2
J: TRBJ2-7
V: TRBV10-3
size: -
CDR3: CAISTSGSYEQYF
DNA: TGTGCCATATCCACTAGCGGCTCCTACGAGCAGTACTTC

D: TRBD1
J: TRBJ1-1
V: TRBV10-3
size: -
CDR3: CAAAQGAGTEAFF
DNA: TGTGCCGCAGCCCAGGGGGCTGGCACTGAAGCTTTCTTT

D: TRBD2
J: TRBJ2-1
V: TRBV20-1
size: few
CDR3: CSARDPKLARPEQFF
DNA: TGCAGTGCTAGAGATCCTAAACTAGCGAGACCAGAGCAGTTCTTC

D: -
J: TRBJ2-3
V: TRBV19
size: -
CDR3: CASSILLSTDTQYF
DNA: TGTGCCAGTAGTATTCTGCTTAGCACAGATACGCAGTATTTT

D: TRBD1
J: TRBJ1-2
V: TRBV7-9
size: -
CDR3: CASEDRDIYGYTF
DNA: TGTGCCAGCGAGGACAGGGACATCTATGGCTACACCTTC

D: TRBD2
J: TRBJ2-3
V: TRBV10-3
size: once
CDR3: CAISKTSGGASGDTQYF
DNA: TGTGCCATCAGTAAGACTAGCGGGGGGGCCTCTGGAGATACGCAGTATTTT

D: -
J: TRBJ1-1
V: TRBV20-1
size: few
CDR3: CSAREQTEAFF
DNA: TGCAGTGCTAGAGAACAGACCGAAGCTTTCTTT

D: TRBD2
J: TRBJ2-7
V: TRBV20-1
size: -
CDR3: CSPLAGYEQYF
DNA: TGCAGTCCGCTAGCGGGCTACGAGCAGTACTTC

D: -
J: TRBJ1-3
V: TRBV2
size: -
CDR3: CASKGSSSGNTIYF
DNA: TGTGCCAGCAAGGGGTCGAGCTCTGGAAACACCATATATTTT

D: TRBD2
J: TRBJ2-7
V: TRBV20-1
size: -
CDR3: CSARESGGRDYEQYF
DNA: TGCAGTGCTAGGGAAAGCGGGGGCCGTGACTACGAGCAGTACTTC

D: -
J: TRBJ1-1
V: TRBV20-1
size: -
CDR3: CSASRGDTEAFF
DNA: TGCAGTGCTAGCCGGGGGGACACTGAAGCTTTCTTT

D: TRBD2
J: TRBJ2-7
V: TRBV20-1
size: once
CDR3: CSASEPSGIYEQYF
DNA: TGCAGTGCTAGTGAGCCGAGCGGGATCTACGAGCAGTACTTC

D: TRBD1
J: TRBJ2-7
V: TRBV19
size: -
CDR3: CASRTGGSYEQYF
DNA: TGTGCCAGTAGGACAGGGGGGTCCTACGAGCAGTACTTC

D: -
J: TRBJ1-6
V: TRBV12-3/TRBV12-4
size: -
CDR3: CASSLGSNSPLHF
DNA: TGTGCCAGCAGTCTAGGGTCTAATTCACCCCTCCACTTT

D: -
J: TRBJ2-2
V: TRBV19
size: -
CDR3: CASKGWELSF
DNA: TGTGCCTCAAAGGGGTGGGAGCTGTCTTTT

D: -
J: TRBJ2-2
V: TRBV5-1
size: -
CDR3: CASSKDRTGELFF
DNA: TGCGCCAGCAGCAAAGACAGGACCGGGGAGCTGTTTTTT

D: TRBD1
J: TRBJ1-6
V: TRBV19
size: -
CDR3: CASRLDRADNSPLHF
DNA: TGTGCCAGTAGATTGGACAGGGCTGATAATTCACCCCTCCACTTT

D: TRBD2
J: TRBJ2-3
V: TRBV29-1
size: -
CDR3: CSVRRGGTDTQYF
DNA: TGCAGCGTTCGGCGGGGGGGCACAGATACGCAGTATTTT

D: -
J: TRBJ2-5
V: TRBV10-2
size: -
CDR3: CASSLRVQETQYF
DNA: TGCGCCAGCAGTCTGAGGGTTCAAGAGACCCAGTACTTC

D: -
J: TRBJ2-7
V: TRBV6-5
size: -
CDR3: CASSYLGQGYEQYF
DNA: TGTGCCAGCAGTTACCTGGGTCAGGGGTACGAGCAGTACTTC

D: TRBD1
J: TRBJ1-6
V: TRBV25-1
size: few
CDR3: CASSGDRGTGSPLHF
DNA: TGTGCCAGCAGTGGGGACAGGGGGACGGGGTCACCCCTCCACTTT

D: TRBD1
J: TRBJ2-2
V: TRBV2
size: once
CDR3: CASSGTGGMGGELFF
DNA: TGTGCCAGCAGTGGGACAGGGGGAATGGGCGGGGAGCTGTTTTTT

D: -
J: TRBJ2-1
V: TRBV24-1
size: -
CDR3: CATSSGQSSYNEQFF
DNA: TGTGCCACCAGTTCAGGACAGAGCTCCTACAATGAGCAGTTCTTC

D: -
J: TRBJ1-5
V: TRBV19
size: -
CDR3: CASSTMARVSQHF
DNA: TGTGCCAGTAGTACTATGGCGAGGGTGTCCCAGCATTTT

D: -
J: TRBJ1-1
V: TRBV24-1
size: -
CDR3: CATSEGGKYEAFF
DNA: TGTGCCACCAGTGAAGGAGGGAAATATGAAGCTTTCTTT

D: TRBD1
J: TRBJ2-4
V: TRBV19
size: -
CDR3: CASQSPGTGENIQYF
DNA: TGTGCCAGTCAGAGCCCCGGGACAGGGGAAAACATTCAGTACTTC

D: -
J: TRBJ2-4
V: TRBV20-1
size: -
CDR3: CSVNWSGGAGKNIQYF
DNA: TGCAGTGTAAATTGGTCGGGGGGCGCAGGCAAAAACATTCAGTACTTC

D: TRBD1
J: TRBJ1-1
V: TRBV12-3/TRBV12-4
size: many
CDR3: CASSLGGQGHNRDTEAFF
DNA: TGTGCCAGCAGTTTAGGGGGACAGGGGCACAATAGGGACACTGAAGCTTTCTTT

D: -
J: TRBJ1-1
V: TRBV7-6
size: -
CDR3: CASSPRWQTEAFF
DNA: TGTGCCAGCAGCCCCCGTTGGCAGACTGAAGCTTTCTTC